This T cell receptor (beta chain) was profiled in a study of PD-L1 blockade in urothelial cancer. Time point indicated: peripheral blood 6 weeks after treatment start. The CDR3 runs to 15 residues. The ends lost 3 bases at V and 5 bases at J; junction bases unmatched: 9. Germline CDR1 reads LGHNT; CDR2 reads FRNRAP. Here immunoSEQ multiplex PCR was the method, and the copy in TCRdb shows in-frame clones only, minus some. The table has about 36,000 clones, over 65% seen once. The sample was PBMCs, taken around atezolizumab (anti-PD-L1) treatment. The sequence was collected from a man between 40 and 49 years old with urothelial cancer. The chain is built from TRBV12-5 and TRBJ1-2; 7 bases line up with TRBD1. CDR3 region: CASGFSTGDWYGYTF. In DNA form, the CDR3 reads TGTGCTAGTGGTTTCAGCACAGGGGATTGGTATGGCTACACCTTC.